This is a list of T cell receptor beta chains from one sample in a study of cytomegalovirus exposure and HLA in healthy donors. Method: immunoSEQ multiplex PCR; TCRdb's copy keeps in-frame clones and lacks some. This repertoire shows about 190,000 clones, around 77% found once; its top ten account for around 1.6%. The sequencing sample was made of PBMCs. The source is a woman under 30 in good health and CMV-seronegative. The CDR3 runs from the conserved cysteine through the conserved F or W. Each record gives: clone size, V gene, J gene, CDR3 length, D gene, CDR3 DNA, CDR3 protein. The D gene is left open where the match is weak. Size tells how often a clone was seen (once, few, many) or the class of an expanded clone, and some rows leave it out.

-	TRBV7-6	TRBJ2-2	16	TRBD2	TGTGCCAGCAGCCCGCAACTAGCGACGAACACCGGGGAGCTGTTTTTT	CASSPQLATNTGELFF
-	TRBV7-3	TRBJ2-1	14	TRBD1	TGTGCCAGCAGCGACGGACAGGTCTACAATGAGCAGTTCTTC	CASSDGQVYNEQFF
-	TRBV28	TRBJ2-2	16	TRBD2	TGTGCCAGCACCATCCAGCTAGCGGGGGGCATCGGGGAGCTGTTTTTT	CASTIQLAGGIGELFF
-	TRBV28	TRBJ2-7	17	-	TGTGCCAGCAGGGGGGGGCGGGGGCGCTTACCGTACTACGAGCAGTACTTC	CASRGGRGRLPYYEQYF
-	TRBV2	TRBJ1-1	15	-	TGTGCCAGCAGCTTTGATCCGACACCAAACACTGAAGCTTTCTTT	CASSFDPTPNTEAFF
few	TRBV27	TRBJ2-1	15	TRBD1	TGTGCCAGCAGTTTATCCGACAGGGTTCTGGATGAGCAGTTCTTC	CASSLSDRVLDEQFF
-	TRBV6-1	TRBJ2-7	15	TRBD2	TGTGCCAGCAGTCAGAGCGGGGGAGGCTCCTACGAGCAGTACTTC	CASSQSGGGSYEQYF
-	TRBV5-6	TRBJ1-1	15	-	TGTGCCAGCAGCTTGGTACAGGTCATGAACACTGAAGCTTTCTTT	CASSLVQVMNTEAFF
-	TRBV6-6	TRBJ2-3	15	TRBD2	TGTGCCAGCGGGACTAGCGGGGGAGCGGGGGATACGCAGTATTTT	CASGTSGGAGDTQYF
-	TRBV4-3	TRBJ2-3	16	-	TGCGCCAGCAGCCAAGATATAGAGACTAGCACAGATACGCAGTATTTT	CASSQDIETSTDTQYF
-	TRBV29-1	TRBJ2-3	15	-	TGCAGCGTTGCCGTCAGGGAGGGGGGTGCAGATACGCAGTATTTT	CSVAVREGGADTQYF
-	TRBV11-1	TRBJ2-1	16	TRBD2	TGTGCCAGCAGCTTGACTAGCGGGAGTGTAGTTAATGAGCAGTTCTTC	CASSLTSGSVVNEQFF
-	TRBV9	TRBJ2-5	17	-	TGTGCCAGCAGCGTAGGGAGGGCGGGTACGCCCCAAGAGACCCAGTACTTC	CASSVGRAGTPQETQYF
-	TRBV7-9	TRBJ2-1	16	TRBD2	TGTTCCAGCAGCCGTATACTAGCGGGGTACTACAATGAGCAGTTCTTC	CSSSRILAGYYNEQFF
-	TRBV25-1	TRBJ1-5	14	-	TGTGCCAGCAGTGAGGCGGGGACCAATCAGCCCCAGCATTTT	CASSEAGTNQPQHF
-	TRBV6-1	TRBJ2-3	16	TRBD2	TGTGCCAGCAGTGAATGGCTAGCGGGGGGCACAGATACGCAGTATTTT	CASSEWLAGGTDTQYF
once	TRBV5-1	TRBJ2-7	16	TRBD2	TGCGCCAGCAGCTTGTCGGGACTAGCGAGCGCCTACGAGCAGTACTTC	CASSLSGLASAYEQYF
-	TRBV18	TRBJ2-1	14	-	TGTGCCAGCTCACCAGGGCCTGGTTACAATGAGCAGTTCTTC	CASSPGPGYNEQFF
-	TRBV5-1	TRBJ2-1	15	-	TGCGCCAGCAGCTTGGAAGCCCATAACTACAATGAGCAGTTCTTC	CASSLEAHNYNEQFF
-	TRBV6-1	TRBJ1-4	14	-	TGTGCCAGCATCGACTGGGGGGGGTCTGAAAAACTGTTTTTT	CASIDWGGSEKLFF
-	TRBV2	TRBJ1-2	14	-	TGTGCCAGCAGTGACACAGGGTTTTTAGCTGGCTACACCTTC	CASSDTGFLAGYTF
once	TRBV29-1	TRBJ2-1	14	TRBD2	TGCAGCTTTGGACTAGCGGGAGCCTACAATGAGCAGTTCTTC	CSFGLAGAYNEQFF
-	TRBV6-1	TRBJ1-1	16	TRBD1	TGTGCCAGCAGTGAAGTCCCCGCAGGGGGCCACACTGAAGCTTTCTTT	CASSEVPAGGHTEAFF
-	TRBV6-1	TRBJ1-5	18	-	TGTGCCAGCAGTGAATTCGTTCCTGTAGCGGGGGCGTTAAAGCCCCAGCATTTT	CASSEFVPVAGALKPQHF
-	TRBV20-1	TRBJ2-7	11	TRBD2	TGCAGTGCCTCACCGGGGGGTGAGCAGTACTTC	CSASPGGEQYF
-	TRBV7-9	TRBJ1-5	14	-	TGTGCCAGCAGTCCATACAATAGCAATCAGCCCCAGCATTTT	CASSPYNSNQPQHF
-	TRBV28	TRBJ1-6	16	-	TGTGCCAGCAGATCCCAACAGGGTTCCTATAATTCACCCCTCCACTTT	CASRSQQGSYNSPLHF
few	TRBV6-5	TRBJ2-7	16	TRBD2	TGTGCCAGCAGTTACTACCCTAGCGGGGAGTCAGGGGAGCAGTACTTC	CASSYYPSGESGEQYF
few	TRBV6-1	TRBJ2-6	17	-	TGTGCCAGCAGTGGGTGGGCACTGAGCTCTGGGGCCAACGTCCTGACTTTC	CASSGWALSSGANVLTF
-	TRBV5-1	TRBJ2-3	20	TRBD2	TGCGCCAGCAGCCATCCGGGGAGCGGGAGTTTATACGTCGACACAGATACGCAGTATTTT	CASSHPGSGSLYVDTDTQYF
-	TRBV6-1	TRBJ2-7	11	-	TGTGCCCATTCCTTGGGGGGTGAGCAGTACTTC	CAHSLGGEQYF
-	TRBV2	TRBJ1-4	12	TRBD1	TGTGCCAGCACGGGCCGGGACAGGGAACTGTTTTTT	CASTGRDRELFF
-	TRBV7-6	TRBJ2-2	13	-	TGTGCCAGCAGCTCTCTTGACACCGGGGAGCTGTTTTTT	CASSSLDTGELFF
once	TRBV6-6	TRBJ1-3	15	-	TGTGCCAGCAGCCCCGGGATTCGGGGGGGAAACACCATATATTTT	CASSPGIRGGNTIYF
-	TRBV7-7	TRBJ2-2	19	TRBD2	TGTGCTAGCAGCTTAGCGACTAGCGGGAGCAGGGTGAACACCGGGGAGCTGTTTTTT	CASSLATSGSRVNTGELFF
-	TRBV6-1	TRBJ1-2	15	TRBD1	TGTGCCAGCAGATATGACCCGGGACAGGGGGGTGGCTACACCTTC	CASRYDPGQGGGYTF
-	TRBV19	TRBJ2-7	13	-	TGTGCCAGTAGTGCGTCCGGGATTTACGAGCAGTACTTC	CASSASGIYEQYF
-	TRBV19	TRBJ1-4	12	TRBD1	TGTGCCAGCAAGGACAGGGATGAAAAACTGTTTTTT	CASKDRDEKLFF
-	TRBV5-1	TRBJ1-6	13	-	TGCGCCAGCAGACTGGACGGGGATTCACCCCTCCACTTT	CASRLDGDSPLHF
-	TRBV7-9	TRBJ1-1	14	-	TGTGCCAGCAGCTTAGTTCAGGGTTCCACTGAAGCTTTCTTT	CASSLVQGSTEAFF
few	TRBV25-1	TRBJ1-4	15	TRBD1	TGTGCCAGCAGTCCGGCGACAGGGCGAGGTGAAAAACTGTTTTTT	CASSPATGRGEKLFF
-	TRBV19	TRBJ2-3	16	TRBD1	TGTGCCAGTAGTGCCGGGACAGGGGGCAACCCAGATACGCAGTATTTT	CASSAGTGGNPDTQYF
-	TRBV10-2	TRBJ2-1	17	TRBD2	TGCGCCAGCAGTGAGCGGGGACTAGCGGGGGTGTACAATGAGCAGTTCTTC	CASSERGLAGVYNEQFF
-	TRBV6-1	TRBJ1-5	16	-	TGTGCCAGCAGTGATCCCAACAGGGTCGGCAATCAGCCCCAGCATTTT	CASSDPNRVGNQPQHF
few	TRBV5-6	TRBJ2-1	13	-	TGTGCCAGCAGCTTCAGGACAGCCAATGAGCAGTTCTTC	CASSFRTANEQFF
once	TRBV4-2	TRBJ2-2	13	-	TGTGCCAGCAGCGCAGGGGACCGAGGGGAGCTGTTTTTT	CASSAGDRGELFF
-	TRBV5-1	TRBJ2-3	17	TRBD2	TGCGCCAGCAGCTCCCGCGGACTAGCGGGGGCTCGAGATACGCAGTATTTT	CASSSRGLAGARDTQYF
few	TRBV4-2	TRBJ1-2	13	-	TGTGCCAGCAGCCAAGAACTAGTCTATGGCTACACCTTC	CASSQELVYGYTF